Below, 7 T cell receptor beta chains from the same sample are listed, as sequenced in a study of cytomegalovirus exposure and HLA in healthy donors. The protocol was immunoSEQ multiplex PCR, while the TCRdb copy is restricted to in-frame clones and leaves out a portion. The sample has 100,000 to 150,000 clones, 89% seen once; the top ten hold around 1.2%. The sample comprised PBMCs. Receptor source: a woman under 30 in good health and CMV-seronegative.

V usage is TRBV30 and J usage is TRBJ2-7; unclear D gene. The germline gives CDR1 GTSNPN, CDR2 SVGIG (reference sequence). This CDR3 comprises 13 residues. Trimming stripped 4 bases from V and 3 bases from J, with 13 bases between. In DNA, the CDR3 is TGTGCCTGGATGAGACATCTCAGCTACGAGCAGTACTTC. Amino acid sequence: CAWMRHLSYEQYF.

This sequence joins TRBV7-8 and TRBJ2-7, with D tentatively TRBD2 (5 bases). This CDR3 comprises 14 residues. Trimming stripped 5 bases from V and 5 bases from J, with 16 bases between. Per the germline V gene, CDR1 is SGHVS and CDR2 is FQNEAQ. CDR3 in DNA: TGTGCCAGCAGCGTCTGGAGGTTCGTCCACGAGCAGTACTTC. Protein: CASSVWRFVHEQYF.

V usage is TRBV6-5 and J usage is TRBJ1-1; TRBD1 might be the D (5 bases). In germline, CDR1 is MNHEY, CDR2 SVGAGI. V was cut by 5 bases and J by 3 bases, with 10 bases left in between. The CDR3 runs 13 residues. CDR3 coding DNA: TGTGCCAGCAGTCCGGGGGAGGACACTGAAGCTTTCTTT. This sequence encodes CASSPGEDTEAFF.

The V gene is TRBV5-1, the J gene TRBJ2-3; 8 bases map to TRBD2. The trim removed 4 bases at V and 0 bases at J, leaving 7 bases unmatched. From germline, CDR1 is SGHRS and CDR2 YFSETQ. This CDR3 contains 16 residues. The CDR3 is CASSVLLADSTDTQYF. For the CDR3, the DNA is TGCGCCAGCAGCGTATTACTAGCGGACAGCACAGATACGCAGTATTTT.

The chain couples TRBV28 to TRBJ2-1; TRBD1 is a possible D gene (5 bases). The germline gives CDR1 MDHEN, CDR2 SYDVKM. V lost 6 bases and J 9 bases, leaving 12 bases between the germline ends. The CDR3 loop spans 12 amino acids. This CDR3 is CASSAGRGEQFF. In DNA, the CDR3 is TGTGCCAGCAGCGCCGGTAGGGGTGAGCAGTTCTTC.

The chain couples TRBV6-1 to TRBJ2-2, with TRBD1 matching 10 bases. CDR1 is MNHNS and CDR2 is SASEGT in the germline V gene. The CDR3 sequence is 15 residues long. The junction had 4 bases not matched to a gene; V was cut back by 5 bases and J by 4 bases. CDR3 sequence reads: CASSSTGGGTGELFF. CDR3 DNA: TGTGCCAGCAGTTCGACAGGGGGCGGCACCGGGGAGCTGTTTTTT.

This chain links TRBV5-1 with TRBJ2-6; D uncertain. CDR3 length: 14 residues. Germline V gives CDR1 SGHRS, CDR2 YFSETQ. V was pared by 4 bases and J by 0 bases, with 5 bases between. The CDR3, as DNA: TGCGCCAGCAGCCCTAGCTCTGGGGCCAACGTCCTGACTTTC. This sequence encodes CASSPSSGANVLTF.